The 23 T cell receptor beta chains given below trace back to one sample, sequenced in a study of cytomegalovirus exposure and HLA in healthy donors. This table comes from immunoSEQ multiplex PCR, and its TCRdb copy is limited to in-frame clones, with some not included. The table has around 130,000 clones, roughly 89% seen once. Sequencing input: PBMCs. These receptors all stem from a man between 25 and 39 years old in good health and CMV-seronegative.

With regard to this clone: The junction departs from germline at one end; a sequencing error may be responsible. V gene TRBV20-1 combines with J gene TRBJ2-4; 11 nucleotides align to TRBD2. CDR3 length equals 11 residues. The V gene's germline CDR1 is DFQATT and CDR2 SNEGSKA (reference sequence). The CDR3 region is CSASSGGPEGF. The DNA for the CDR3 is TGCAGTGCTTCTAGCGGGGGGCCGGAGGGCTTC.

This sequence joins TRBV5-1 and TRBJ2-2; weak D call: TRBD1 (5 bases). Germline assignment: CDR1 SGHRS and CDR2 YFSETQ. The CDR3 has 13 residues. The V and J ends lost 0 bases and 7 bases respectively, with 7 bases between them. The DNA for the CDR3 is TGCGCCAGCAGCTTGGGGGGCAGCGGGGAGCTGTTTTTT. As protein: CASSLGGSGELFF.

This chain connects TRBV7-9 to TRBJ2-7; 10 bases fit TRBD1. The germline gives CDR1 SEHNR, CDR2 FQNEAQ (reference sequence). Trimming removed 5 bases from V and 4 bases from J; junction bases left unmatched: 5. The CDR3 sequence is 14 residues long. This CDR3 reads CASSGRDRGYEQYF. The CDR3 DNA reads as TGTGCCAGCAGCGGCCGGGACAGGGGATACGAGCAGTACTTC.

The chain links TRBV4-1 to TRBJ2-2; 7 bases match TRBD1. Germline V lookup: CDR1 MGHRA, CDR2 YSYEKL. V dropped 3 bases and J dropped 5; count of bases not matched to a gene: 12. The CDR3 is made up of 17 amino acids. In DNA, the CDR3 is TGCGCCAGCAGCCACCCTTCCGGGACAGCGGCAACCGGGGAGCTGTTTTTT. It encodes CASSHPSGTAATGELFF.

This clone came up a few times. The chain employs TRBV5-1 and TRBJ1-1; D remains unclear. The germline CDR1 and CDR2 sequences are SGHRS and YFSETQ. Trimming cost V 3 bases and J 3 bases, with 12 bases left between them. The CDR3 is made up of 14 amino acids. The CDR3 loop is CASSWATTDTEAFF. CDR3 sequence (DNA): TGCGCCAGCAGCTGGGCCACAACAGACACTGAAGCTTTCTTT.

The genes are TRBV11-3 and TRBJ2-2; TRBD2 is a possible D gene (8 bases). This CDR3 region has 16 residues. The ends were cut back, 5 bases at V and 6 bases at J, with 19 bases in the middle. The V gene's germline CDR1 is SGHNT and CDR2 YENEEA. For the CDR3, the DNA is TGTGCCAGCAGCCCCCGGGAGGGGGCTGTACCCGGGGAGCTGTTTTTT. Amino acid sequence: CASSPREGAVPGELFF.

V gene TRBV18 combines with J gene TRBJ1-1; 10 positions match TRBD1. Unmatched junction bases numbered 0, after V lost 0 bases and J lost 5 bases. The CDR3 extends over 14 amino acids. Germline V gene sequence: CDR1 KGHSH, CDR2 LQKENI. CDR3 loop: CASSPPGQGTEAFF. The CDR3 region has the DNA TGTGCCAGCTCACCACCGGGACAGGGGACTGAAGCTTTCTTT.

This chain uses TRBV27 with TRBJ1-2; no clear D gene. The CDR3 has 14 residues. Germline CDR1 reads MNHEY; CDR2 reads SMNVEV (reference sequence). V shed 3 bases and J shed 1 base, with 9 bases lying between them. CDR3 DNA sequence: TGTGCCAGCAGTTTGCGGGTCCTTAACTATGGCTACACCTTC. It specifies CASSLRVLNYGYTF.

The chain links TRBV27 to TRBJ2-1; TRBD2 matches at 8 bases. Germline lookup yields CDR1 MNHEY and CDR2 SMNVEV (reference sequence). This CDR3 has 14 residues. V lost 3 bases to trimming and J lost 8 bases; unmatched junction nucleotides: 6. CDR3 nucleotides: TGTGCCAGCAGTTTTGACGGGGGGGCCGATGAGCAGTTCTTC. This sequence encodes CASSFDGGADEQFF.

The chain carries TRBV6-1 and TRBJ1-2; tentatively, D is TRBD1 (6 bases). This CDR3 has 15 amino acids. Germline V CDR1 and CDR2: MNHNS, SASEGT. Trimming left V 1 base short and J 3 bases short, with 12 bases between. CDR3: CASSEDTGLYYGYTF. The CDR3 nucleotides read TGTGCCAGCAGTGAAGATACAGGGTTGTACTATGGCTACACCTTC.

The chain employs TRBV9 and TRBJ2-3; 9 bases line up with TRBD1. The CDR3 has 15 amino acids. From germline, CDR1 is SGDLS and CDR2 YYNGEE. The J segment lost 5 bases and the V segment lost 5 bases, leaving 9 bases of the junction unmatched. The CDR3 sequence is CASRGGGTGLDTQYF. In DNA, the CDR3 is TGTGCCAGCAGGGGCGGCGGGACAGGGTTAGATACGCAGTATTTT.

This chain connects TRBV7-8 to TRBJ2-2; tentative D call: TRBD1 (6 bases). Between the trimmed V and J ends, which lost 1 base and 5 bases, there was a span of 11 bases. This CDR3 has 15 residues. Germline CDR1 and CDR2: SGHVS and FQNEAQ. The chain's CDR3 is CASSLVYRETGELFF. In DNA, the CDR3 is TGTGCCAGCAGCTTAGTCTACAGGGAAACCGGGGAGCTGTTTTTT.

The chain employs TRBV27 and TRBJ2-1; D ambiguous. CDR3 length equals 12 residues. Germline assignment: CDR1 MNHEY and CDR2 SMNVEV (reference sequence). The V gene lost 1 base and the J gene lost 5 bases, with 3 bases spanning the gap. The CDR3 region is CASSLWHNEQFF. Here the CDR3 DNA reads TGTGCCAGCAGTTTATGGCACAATGAGCAGTTCTTC.

This clone has only a few counts. Different DNA sequences within this sample yield the same CDR3. The rearrangement uses TRBV7-3 and TRBJ2-2; D might be TRBD1 (5 bases). The CDR3 covers 14 residues. Germline CDR1 is SGHTA and CDR2 is FQGTGA. The V end was cut by 5 bases, the J end by 1 base, with 8 bases between. CDR3 region: CASSPTGNTGELFF. Here the CDR3 DNA reads TGTGCCAGCAGCCCCACAGGGAACACCGGGGAGCTGTTTTTT.

This clone was observed a handful of times. The V gene is TRBV7-9, the J gene TRBJ2-7; D gene uncertain. Germline-derived CDR1 and CDR2 are SEHNR and FQNEAQ (reference sequence). The CDR3 is 13 amino acids. V lost 3 bases to trimming and J lost 2 bases, with 8 bases between them. The CDR3 sequence: CASSFGSPYEQYF. In DNA, the CDR3 is TGTGCCAGCAGCTTCGGGTCTCCCTACGAGCAGTACTTC.

The chain uses TRBV15 and TRBJ1-2; no definite D call. Trimming shortened V by 4 bases and J by 3 bases, and 9 bases separated the two germline ends. The CDR3 sequence is 13 residues long. Per germline, CDR1 LNHNV and CDR2 YYDKDF (reference sequence). CDR3 in DNA: TGTGCCACCAGCATTAAGAGGGACTATGGCTACACCTTC. This translates into CATSIKRDYGYTF.

The chain joins TRBV4-1 to TRBJ2-5; TRBD2 matches 14 bases. Unmatched junction bases numbered 3, after V lost 1 base and J lost 5 bases. Germline CDR1 and CDR2: MGHRA and YSYEKL. The CDR3 loop spans 16 amino acids. CDR3 amino acids: CASSQGLAGGLETQYF. DNA for the CDR3: TGCGCCAGCAGCCAAGGACTAGCGGGGGGGCTTGAGACCCAGTACTTC.

The V call is TRBV9, the J call TRBJ2-1, with 7 bases that match TRBD1. The CDR3 loop spans 15 amino acids. Trimming cost V 0 bases and J 7 bases; bases outside gene matches: 7. Per germline, CDR1 SGDLS and CDR2 YYNGEE. The CDR3 reads CASSVVPTGPNEQFF. The CDR3 DNA follows: TGTGCCAGCAGCGTAGTTCCGACAGGGCCAAATGAGCAGTTCTTC.

Of note for this clone: The germline gene is not matched at one end of the junction; a read error may be the cause. The CDR3 DNA follows: TGTGCTAGCAGCTTGACCCTAGTTCGCGAGCAGTACTTC. It is translated as CASSLTLVREQYF. The chain joins TRBV7-7 to TRBJ2-7; no reliable D call. The germline CDR1 and CDR2 sequences are SSHAT and FNYEAQ (reference sequence). CDR3 length: 13 amino acids.

The rearrangement links TRBV7-9 to TRBJ1-1; D unclear. The germline gives CDR1 SEHNR, CDR2 FQNEAQ (reference sequence). The CDR3 sequence is 16 residues long. V lost 5 bases to trimming and J lost 4 bases, with 20 bases between them. CDR3 nucleotide sequence: TGTGCCAGCAGCCTAGATCCCGACGGGGTAGGCACTGAAGCTTTCTTT. Protein product: CASSLDPDGVGTEAFF.

Regarding this clone: The same CDR3 also results from other DNA sequences found in this sample. The chain has TRBV4-3 and TRBJ2-2; 7 bases align to TRBD1. The germline gives CDR1 LGHNA, CDR2 YSLEER. V trimming: 3 bases; J trimming: 0 bases; junction bases outside the gene matches: 1. This CDR3 spans 15 amino acids. Here the CDR3 DNA reads TGCGCCAGCAGCCAGGGGACAGCGAACACCGGGGAGCTGTTTTTT. It encodes CASSQGTANTGELFF.

This chain joins TRBV5-6 and TRBJ2-5; 7 nucleotides match TRBD1. The germline gives CDR1 SGHDT, CDR2 YYEEEE. The ends lost 4 bases at V and 0 bases at J; junction bases unmatched: 6. The CDR3 is made up of 15 amino acids. For the CDR3, the DNA is TGTGCCAGCAGCCGGGACAGAATGTACCAAGAGACCCAGTACTTC. It translates to CASSRDRMYQETQYF.

The chain's CDR3 is CASSYSTGIYGYTF. The CDR3 DNA reads as TGTGCCAGCAGTTATTCTACAGGGATCTATGGCTACACCTTC. The rearrangement uses TRBV11-2 and TRBJ1-2; TRBD1 might be the D (6 bases). The germline V and J ends were trimmed by 6 bases and 4 bases, with 15 bases remaining between them. This CDR3 region has 14 residues. Germline CDR1 SGHAT, CDR2 FQNNGV.